This is a list of T cell receptor beta chains from one sample in a study of metastatic and nonmetastatic thyroid tumors. TCRdb re-clonotyped the PCR reads via MiXCR. The profile shows some 25,000 clones, approximately 20% of them singletons. The sample comprised blood. The receptors were gathered from a male donor with papillary thyroid cancer or a benign thyroid nodule (not recorded which). Some clones in this sample may be carry-over from other donors' samples. CDR3s include the opening cysteine and the closing phenylalanine or tryptophan. D genes are given only for firm matches. Part of the rows lack a size; the others show once, few, many or a class for expanded clones.

>many|TRBD1|TRBV5-1|TRBJ2-7
CASRTGATYEQYF
TGCGCCAGCAGGACAGGGGCGACCTACGAGCAGTACTTC
>many|TRBD2|TRBV11-3|TRBJ2-1
CASSLGGLAGNNEQFF
TGTGCCAGCAGCTTAGGGGGACTAGCGGGGAACAATGAGCAGTTCTTC
>few|NA|TRBV15|TRBJ2-5
CATSILREETQYF
TGTGCCACCAGCATACTTCGCGAGGAGACCCAGTACTTC
>many|NA|TRBV11-2|TRBJ2-1
CAASEQAYNEQFF
TGTGCCGCCTCGGAGCAGGCTTACAATGAGCAGTTCTTC
>many|TRBD1|TRBV15|TRBJ1-5
CATSRGDRESNQPQHF
TGTGCCACCAGCAGAGGAGACAGGGAGAGCAATCAGCCCCAGCATTTT
>many|NA|TRBV10-2|TRBJ1-2
CASRTDSYGYTF
TGCGCCAGCAGGACCGACTCCTATGGCTACACCTTC
>many|NA|TRBV30|TRBJ2-3
CAWTGITDTQYF
TGTGCCTGGACAGGCATCACAGATACGCAGTATTTT
>few|NA|TRBV28|TRBJ2-1
CASRAPSAGVGFEQFF
TGTGCCAGCAGGGCCCCCTCCGCAGGTGTGGGTTTTGAGCAGTTCTTC
>NA|TRBD1|TRBV5-1|TRBJ2-7
CASSSGQGEGYEQYF
TGCGCCAGCAGCTCGGGACAGGGGGAGGGCTACGAGCAGTACTTC
>many|NA|TRBV9|TRBJ2-1
CASSRGTSLDSYNEQFF
TGTGCCAGCAGCCGCGGCACCTCACTTGACTCCTACAATGAGCAGTTCTTC
>NA|NA|TRBV5-6|TRBJ2-7
CAARWGRSREQYF
TGTGCCGCCCGGTGGGGTAGGAGTCGAGAGCAGTACTTC
>few|NA|TRBV6-1|TRBJ1-5
CATGEGRNSNQPQHF
TGTGCCACCGGAGAAGGGCGGAATAGCAATCAGCCCCAGCATTTT
>NA|TRBD1|TRBV27|TRBJ1-4
CASSHGQGDEKLFF
TGTGCCAGCAGCCACGGACAGGGGGATGAAAAACTGTTTTTT
>few|TRBD1|TRBV6-1|TRBJ1-2
CASRQGAYYGYTF
TGTGCCAGCAGACAGGGGGCGTACTATGGCTACACCTTC
>many|NA|TRBV19|TRBJ1-5
CASSIRDTNQPQHF
TGTGCCAGTAGTATCCGGGACACTAATCAGCCCCAGCATTTT
>many|NA|TRBV5-1|TRBJ2-2
CASSLDGANTGELFF
TGCGCCAGCAGCTTGGACGGGGCGAACACCGGGGAGCTGTTTTTT
>many|NA|TRBV5-4|TRBJ2-3
CASSLEPADTQYF
TGTGCCAGCAGCTTGGAACCGGCAGATACGCAGTATTTT
>many|NA|TRBV9|TRBJ2-4
CASSGGQSISGKNIQYF
TGTGCCAGCAGCGGTGGCCAGTCCATCTCGGGCAAAAACATTCAGTACTTC
>medium-sized|NA|TRBV10-3|TRBJ2-7
CAISEAYEQYF
TGTGCCATCAGTGAGGCCTACGAGCAGTACTTC
>many|NA|TRBV14|TRBJ2-2
CASSQVSGTGELFF
TGTGCCAGCAGCCAAGTTTCCGGGACCGGGGAGCTGTTTTTT
>NA|NA|TRBV3-1|TRBJ1-4
CASSPGTGNEKLFF
TGTGCCAGCAGCCCCGGGACGGGTAATGAAAAACTGTTTTTT
>NA|NA|TRBV7-2|TRBJ2-7
CASSLAGTGDFYEQYF
TGTGCCAGCAGCTTAGCAGGTACAGGGGACTTCTACGAGCAGTACTTC
>NA|NA|TRBV11-2|TRBJ2-1
CASSLYSPVRGSYNEQFF
TGTGCCAGCAGCTTATATTCACCGGTGCGTGGCTCCTACAATGAGCAGTTCTTC
>NA|NA|TRBV19|TRBJ2-3
CATSRGLADTQYF
TGTGCCACCAGTAGGGGGTTGGCAGATACGCAGTATTTT
>NA|TRBD2|TRBV6-5|TRBJ2-3
CASSSPTSGRTDTQYF
TGTGCCAGCAGTTCCCCGACTAGCGGGAGAACAGATACGCAGTATTTT
>many|NA|TRBV4-2|TRBJ2-1
CASSQDPRLYEQFF
TGTGCCAGCAGCCAAGATCCGCGGCTCTATGAGCAGTTCTTC
>many|TRBD2|TRBV7-9|TRBJ2-1
CASSPTSGDYNEQFF
TGTGCCAGCAGCCCGACTAGCGGAGATTACAATGAGCAGTTCTTC
>NA|NA|TRBV5-4|TRBJ2-1
CASSLGDRRGFF
TGTGCCAGCAGCTTGGGCGACAGGAGGGGGTTCTTC
>NA|TRBD2|TRBV20-1|TRBJ2-1
CSARPLAGGYNEQFF
TGCAGTGCTAGGCCTCTAGCGGGTGGTTACAATGAGCAGTTCTTC
>NA|NA|TRBV6-1|TRBJ1-6
CASSEPAGRSYNSPLHF
TGTGCCAGCAGTGAACCCGCAGGGCGCTCCTATAATTCACCCCTCCACTTT
>NA|NA|TRBV7-3|TRBJ1-1
CASSSQGNTEAFF
TGTGCCAGCAGCTCACAGGGGAACACTGAAGCTTTCTTT
>NA|TRBD2|TRBV11-2|TRBJ2-3
CASSLEGGGSTDTQYF
TGTGCCAGCAGCTTAGAGGGGGGGGGATCCACAGATACGCAGTATTTT
>many|NA|TRBV7-8|TRBJ1-1
CASSLASGKGNTEAFF
TGTGCCAGCAGCTTAGCGTCGGGCAAGGGGAACACTGAAGCTTTCTTT
>many|TRBD2|TRBV30|TRBJ2-1
CALFGTSLNEQFF
TGTGCCTTATTTGGGACTAGTTTAAATGAGCAGTTCTTC
>NA|NA|TRBV28|TRBJ1-4
CASSLGDSTNEKLFF
TGTGCCAGCAGTTTGGGGGACTCGACTAATGAAAAACTGTTTTTT